This paragraph covers one T cell receptor (beta chain) sequence. Produced via immunoSEQ multiplex PCR; TCRdb's table is partial and in-frame only. The table lists 68,000 or so clones, 88% of them singletons. This record comes from a study of blood T cell repertoires in COVID-19. On the study more broadly: COVID-19 samples, acute and convalescent, were from the United States, Italy and Spain.

The CDR3 has 15 amino acids. Germline V lookup: CDR1 SEHNR, CDR2 FQNEAQ (reference sequence). J lost 3 bases, V lost 5 bases, and 4 bases had no gene match. Sequences were obtained from peripheral blood. V gene TRBV7-9 combines with J gene TRBJ1-4, with TRBD1 matching 9 bases. This sequence originates from a human donor in a cohort sampled during active COVID-19. DNA for the CDR3: TGTGCCAGCAGCCCCGGACAGGGGCCTAATGAAAAACTGTTTTTT. Amino acids: CASSPGQGPNEKLFF.